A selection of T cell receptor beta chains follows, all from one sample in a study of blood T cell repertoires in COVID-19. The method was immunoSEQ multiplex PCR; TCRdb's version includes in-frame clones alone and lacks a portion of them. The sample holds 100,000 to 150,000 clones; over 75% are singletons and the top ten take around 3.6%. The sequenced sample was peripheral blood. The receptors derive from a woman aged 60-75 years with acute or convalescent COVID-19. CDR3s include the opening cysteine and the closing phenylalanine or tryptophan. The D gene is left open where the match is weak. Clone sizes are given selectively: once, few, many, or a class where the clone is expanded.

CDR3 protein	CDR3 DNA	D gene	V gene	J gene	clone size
CASSVLGQGETQYF	TGTGCCAGCAGCGTGTTGGGACAGGGGGAGACCCAGTACTTC	TRBD1	TRBV9	TRBJ2-5	-
CATSRDRGYEQYF	TGTGCCACCAGCAGAGATCGGGGATACGAGCAGTACTTC	-	TRBV15	TRBJ2-7	-
CASSLDRFSNQPQHF	TGTGCCAGCAGTTTGGACAGATTCAGCAATCAGCCCCAGCATTTT	-	TRBV28	TRBJ1-5	-
CASSQDRSGGGAYNEQFF	TGTGCCAGCAGCCAAGATAGGTCCGGAGGGGGCGCCTACAATGAGCAGTTCTTC	-	TRBV4-2	TRBJ2-1	-
CASSWGLAGGLEQFF	TGTGCCAGCAGCTGGGGACTAGCGGGAGGGTTAGAGCAGTTCTTC	TRBD2	TRBV11-3	TRBJ2-1	-
CASSYPGDNSPLHF	TGTGCCAGTAGTTATCCAGGGGACAATTCACCCCTCCACTTT	-	TRBV19	TRBJ1-6	once
CASSLGGGAYNEQFF	TGTGCCAGCAGCTTAGGCGGGGGGGCTTACAATGAGCAGTTCTTC	TRBD2	TRBV11-2	TRBJ2-1	once
CASSTSGVSSYEQYF	TGTGCCAGCAGTACTAGCGGGGTTAGCTCCTACGAGCAGTACTTC	TRBD2	TRBV6-5	TRBJ2-7	-
CASSQPLGTSEGYQFF	TGTGCCAGCAGCCAACCTCTAGGGACTAGCGAGGGGTATCAGTTCTTC	TRBD2	TRBV3-1/TRBV3-2	TRBJ2-1	-
CASRGRGLDEKLFF	TGTGCCAGCAGGGGCAGGGGGCTTGATGAAAAACTGTTTTTT	TRBD1	TRBV2	TRBJ1-4	-
CASSLGTRPETGELFF	TGTGCCAGCAGCTTAGGGACTAGGCCGGAAACCGGGGAGCTGTTTTTT	TRBD2	TRBV11-2	TRBJ2-2	-
CASSERQFYEQYF	TGTGCCAGCAGTGAAAGACAGTTCTACGAGCAGTACTTC	-	TRBV6-1	TRBJ2-7	-
CASTERETQYF	TGTGCCAGCACAGAGCGGGAGACCCAGTACTTC	-	TRBV28	TRBJ2-5	-
CASSLASEAEQFF	TGTGCCAGCAGCTTAGCCTCAGAGGCGGAGCAGTTCTTC	-	TRBV7-2	TRBJ2-1	-
CASSLRGGPNTEAFF	TGTGCCAGCAGCTTGAGGGGCGGACCAAACACTGAAGCTTTCTTT	-	TRBV5-5	TRBJ1-1	few
CASSSSPGNIQYF	TGTGCCAGCAGCTCCTCCCCGGGAAACATTCAGTACTTC	-	TRBV11-2	TRBJ2-4	-
CASSLGSGSSYEQYF	TGCGCCAGCAGCTTGGGTAGCGGGTCCTCCTACGAGCAGTACTTC	TRBD2	TRBV5-1	TRBJ2-7	-
CASSLVGQETQYF	TGTGCCAGCAGCTTAGTCGGCCAAGAGACCCAGTACTTC	-	TRBV7-2	TRBJ2-5	few
CASSGQGAYGYTF	TGTGCCAGTAGCGGACAGGGAGCCTATGGCTACACCTTC	TRBD1	TRBV19	TRBJ1-2	-
CASSLGSGRAYTGELFF	TGTGCCAGCAGCCTTGGTAGCGGGAGGGCTTACACCGGGGAGCTGTTTTTT	TRBD2	TRBV4-2	TRBJ2-2	-
CASSYSDRGDTEAFF	TGTGCCAGCAGTTACTCAGACAGGGGAGACACTGAAGCTTTCTTT	TRBD1	TRBV6-5	TRBJ1-1	-
CASSQEWGRQETQYF	TGTGCCAGCAGCCAAGAATGGGGGCGACAAGAGACCCAGTACTTC	-	TRBV14	TRBJ2-5	few
CASSPFPDEREGYTF	TGTGCCAGCAGCCCCTTTCCGGACGAGAGGGAGGGCTACACCTTC	-	TRBV6-5	TRBJ1-2	-
CASSSRTGSGTEAFF	TGTGCCAGCAGTTCCCGGACAGGGTCGGGCACTGAAGCTTTCTTT	TRBD1	TRBV6-5	TRBJ1-1	-
CASSEGQGRGGPQHF	TGTGCCAGTAGTGAAGGACAGGGGAGAGGAGGACCCCAGCATTTT	TRBD1	TRBV19	TRBJ1-5	few
CATLRELKNEQFF	TGTGCCACTCTCAGGGAACTGAAAAATGAGCAGTTCTTC	-	TRBV10-3	TRBJ2-1	-
CASSHSSGIAGELFF	TGTGCCAGCAGCCATTCCAGCGGGATAGCCGGGGAGCTGTTTTTT	TRBD2	TRBV3-1/TRBV3-2	TRBJ2-2	-
CATSGSMDRGAFF	TGTGCCACCAGTGGCTCAATGGACAGGGGAGCTTTCTTT	TRBD1	TRBV24-1	TRBJ1-1	-
CASSIAQGSRGYTF	TGTGCCAGTAGTATCGCCCAGGGCTCTCGTGGCTACACCTTC	-	TRBV19	TRBJ1-2	-
CASKEGPGRQPQHF	TGTGCCAGTAAAGAAGGCCCAGGGAGGCAGCCCCAGCATTTT	-	TRBV19	TRBJ1-5	-
CASRPQGAKSSGYTF	TGTGCCAGCAGACCCCAGGGGGCCAAGTCATCTGGCTACACCTTC	TRBD1	TRBV28	TRBJ1-2	-
CASSQDTRVSGNTIYF	TGTGCCAGCAGCCAAGATACCCGAGTCTCTGGAAACACCATATATTTT	-	TRBV3-1/TRBV3-2	TRBJ1-3	-
CASSQTTHGQGKTGELFF	TGTGCCAGCAGCCAAACAACCCACGGACAGGGGAAGACCGGGGAGCTGTTTTTT	TRBD1	TRBV27	TRBJ2-2	once